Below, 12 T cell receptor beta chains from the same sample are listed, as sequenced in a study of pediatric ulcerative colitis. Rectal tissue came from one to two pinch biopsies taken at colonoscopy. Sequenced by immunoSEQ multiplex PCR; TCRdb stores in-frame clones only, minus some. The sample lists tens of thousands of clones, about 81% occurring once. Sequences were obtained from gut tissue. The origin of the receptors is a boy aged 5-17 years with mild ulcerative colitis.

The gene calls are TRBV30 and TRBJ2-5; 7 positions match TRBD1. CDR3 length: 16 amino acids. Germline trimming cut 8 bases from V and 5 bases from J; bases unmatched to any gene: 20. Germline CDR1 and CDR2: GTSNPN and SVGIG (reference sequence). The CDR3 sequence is CAGIRQGGLAKETQYF. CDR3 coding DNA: TGTGCCGGAATAAGACAGGGTGGGTTGGCTAAGGAGACCCAGTACTTC. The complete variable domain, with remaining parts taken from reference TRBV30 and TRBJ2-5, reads SQTIHQWPATLVQPVGSPLSLECTVEGTSNPNLYWYRQAAGRGLQLLFYSVGIGQISSEVPQNLSASRPQDRQFILSSKKLLLSDSGFYLCAGIRQGGLAKETQYFGPGTRLLVL.

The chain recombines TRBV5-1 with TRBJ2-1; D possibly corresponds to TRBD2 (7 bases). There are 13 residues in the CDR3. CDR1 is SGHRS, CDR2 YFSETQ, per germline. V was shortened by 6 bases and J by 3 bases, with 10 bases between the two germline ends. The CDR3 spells CASKGGGYNEQFF. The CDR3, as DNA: TGCGCCAGCAAAGGGGGGGGCTACAATGAGCAGTTCTTC.

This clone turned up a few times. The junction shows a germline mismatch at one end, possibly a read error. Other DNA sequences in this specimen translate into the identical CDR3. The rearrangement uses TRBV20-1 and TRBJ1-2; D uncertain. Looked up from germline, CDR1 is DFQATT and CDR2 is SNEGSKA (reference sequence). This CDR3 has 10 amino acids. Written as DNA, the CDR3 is TGCAGTGCCAGAGGAGATGGCTACACCTTC. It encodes CSARGDGYTF.

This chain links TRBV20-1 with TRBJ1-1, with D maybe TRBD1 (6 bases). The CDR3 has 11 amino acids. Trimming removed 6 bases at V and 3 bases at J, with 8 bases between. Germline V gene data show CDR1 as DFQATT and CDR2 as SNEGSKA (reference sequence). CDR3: CSAQGYTEAFF. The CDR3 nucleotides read TGCAGTGCGCAGGGGTACACTGAAGCTTTCTTT.

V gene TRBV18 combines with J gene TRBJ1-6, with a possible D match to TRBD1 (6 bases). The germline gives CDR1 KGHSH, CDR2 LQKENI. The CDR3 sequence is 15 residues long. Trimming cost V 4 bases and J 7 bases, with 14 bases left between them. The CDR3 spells CASSRGQWGNSPLHF. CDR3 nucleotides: TGTGCCAGCTCACGAGGACAGTGGGGAAATTCACCCCTCCACTTT. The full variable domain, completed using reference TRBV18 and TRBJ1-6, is NAGVMQNPRHLVRRRGQEARLRCSPMKGHSHVYWYRQLPEEGLKFMVYLQKENIIDESGMPKERFSAEFPKEGPSILRIQQVVRGDSAAYFCASSRGQWGNSPLHFGNGTRLTVT.

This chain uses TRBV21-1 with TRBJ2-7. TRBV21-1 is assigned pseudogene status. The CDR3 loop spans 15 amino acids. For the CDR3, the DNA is TGTGCCAGCAGGAATCATTTGAGGACGGACTACGAGCAGTACTTC. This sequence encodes CASRNHLRTDYEQYF.

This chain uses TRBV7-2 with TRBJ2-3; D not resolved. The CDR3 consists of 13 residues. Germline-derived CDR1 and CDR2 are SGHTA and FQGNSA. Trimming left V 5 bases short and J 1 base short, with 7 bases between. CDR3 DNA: TGTGCCAGCAGCACCGCACGCACAGATACGCAGTATTTT. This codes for CASSTARTDTQYF.

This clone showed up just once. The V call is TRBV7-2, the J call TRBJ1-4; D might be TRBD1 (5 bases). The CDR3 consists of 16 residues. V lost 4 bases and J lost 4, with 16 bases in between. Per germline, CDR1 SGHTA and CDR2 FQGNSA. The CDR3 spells CASSSVGAGYNEKLFF. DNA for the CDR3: TGTGCCAGCAGCTCCGTCGGGGCAGGGTATAATGAAAAACTGTTTTTT. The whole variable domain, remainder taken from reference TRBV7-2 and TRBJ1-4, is GAGVSQSPSNKVTEKGKDVELRCDPISGHTALYWYRQSLGQGLEFLIYFQGNSAPDKSGLPSDRFSAERTGGSVSTLTIQRTQQEDSAVYLCASSSVGAGYNEKLFFGSGTQLSVL.

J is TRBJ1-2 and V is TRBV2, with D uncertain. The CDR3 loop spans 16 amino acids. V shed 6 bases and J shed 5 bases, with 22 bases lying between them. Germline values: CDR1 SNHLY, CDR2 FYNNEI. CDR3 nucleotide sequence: TGTGCCAGCAGCAAATTGGCGTCCACAGAGAGGTATGGCTACACCTTC. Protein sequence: CASSKLASTERYGYTF.

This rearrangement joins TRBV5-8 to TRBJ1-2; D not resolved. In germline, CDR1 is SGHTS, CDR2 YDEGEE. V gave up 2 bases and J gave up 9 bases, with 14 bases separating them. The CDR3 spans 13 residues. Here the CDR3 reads CASSLGRAGSYTF. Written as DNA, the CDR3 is TGTGCCAGCAGCTTAGGTCGAGCCGGCAGCTACACCTTC. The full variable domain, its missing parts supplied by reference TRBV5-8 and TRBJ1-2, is EAGVTQSPTHLIKTRGQQATLRCSPISGHTSVYWYQQALGLGLQFLLWYDEGEERNRGNFPPRFSGRQFPNYSSELNVNALELEDSALYLCASSLGRAGSYTFGSGTRLTVV.

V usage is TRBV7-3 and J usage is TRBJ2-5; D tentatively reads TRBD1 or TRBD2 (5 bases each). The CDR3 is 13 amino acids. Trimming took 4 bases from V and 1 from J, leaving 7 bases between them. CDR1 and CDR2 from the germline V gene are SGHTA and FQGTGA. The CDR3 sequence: CASSSGPQETQYF. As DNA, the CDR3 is TGTGCCAGCAGCTCGGGACCCCAAGAGACCCAGTACTTC.

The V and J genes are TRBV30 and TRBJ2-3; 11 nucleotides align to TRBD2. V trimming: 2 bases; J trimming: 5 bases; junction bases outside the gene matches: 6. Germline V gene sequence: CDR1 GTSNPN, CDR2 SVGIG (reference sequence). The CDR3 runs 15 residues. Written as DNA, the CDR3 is TGTGCCTGGAGTATAGCGGGGGGGCCGGTAGATACGCAGTATTTT. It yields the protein CAWSIAGGPVDTQYF.